This T cell receptor (beta chain) was identified during a study of T cell responses to AZD1222 COVID-19 vaccine. A remark on this clone: The antigen is unknown.

The table came from immunoSEQ multiplex PCR; TCRdb's copy has only in-frame clones and leaves some out. The sample shows about 73,000 clones, approximately 92% of them seen only once. Whole-study results and caveats: Only after the peak T cell response were repertoires sampled. There were vaccine-associated CD4 TCRs across spike, dominant at 160-218 and 743-854.

The V end lost 1 base, the J end lost 3 bases, and 7 bases lay between the germline ends. CDR1 SGHTA and CDR2 FQGTGA come from the germline V gene. The CDR3 loop spans 14 amino acids. The sequencing used peripheral blood, collected 28 days after the second AZD1222 dose. This rearrangement joins TRBV7-3 to TRBJ2-1; no clear D gene. This TCR derives from an adult who received the AZD1222 COVID-19 vaccine. The chain's CDR3 is CASSLRPGYNEQFF. CDR3 DNA sequence: TGTGCCAGCAGCTTAAGGCCAGGCTACAATGAGCAGTTCTTC.